Below, 16 T cell receptor beta chains from the same sample are listed, as sequenced in a study of T cell responses to AZD1222 COVID-19 vaccine. Clones were sequenced by immunoSEQ multiplex PCR, and TCRdb holds only the in-frame ones, with some missing. The data show about 110,000 clones, about 86% seen once. This material consisted of peripheral blood, taken on day 0 of AZD1222 vaccination. The receptors were gathered from an adult in good health.

This chain joins TRBV5-6 and TRBJ2-3; the D gene is possibly TRBD2 (7 bases). V was pared by 4 bases and J by 5 bases, with 14 bases between. The CDR3 is made up of 14 amino acids. Germline V gives CDR1 SGHDT, CDR2 YYEEEE. DNA of the CDR3: TGTGCCAGCAGCGGTGGGGGGGCCCTAGATACGCAGTATTTT. Translation: CASSGGGALDTQYF. The full variable domain, rest sourced from reference TRBV5-6 and TRBJ2-3, is DAGVTQSPTHLIKTRGQQVTLRCSPKSGHDTVSWYQQALGQGPQFIFQYYEEEERQRGNFPDRFSGHQFPNYSSELNVNALLLGDSALYLCASSGGGALDTQYFGPGTRLTVL.

This rearrangement joins TRBV12-3 or TRBV12-4 to TRBJ1-1, with a tentative D call TRBD1 (5 bases). V lost 3 bases to trimming and J lost 6 bases, with 11 bases between them. The CDR3 runs to 13 residues. Here the CDR3 reads CASSLGGRAEAFF. CDR3 coding DNA: TGTGCCAGCAGTTTGGGGGGGAGGGCTGAAGCTTTCTTT.

This clone has a single count. The CDR3 coding sequence is TGTGCCAGCAGTTACTTTTTGGGAAGCAATCAGCCCCAGCATTTT. Residues: CASSYFLGSNQPQHF. The chain uses TRBV6-5 and TRBJ1-5; D call uncertain. The CDR3 is 15 residues long. Trimming shortened V by 1 base and J by 1 base, and 8 bases separated the two germline ends. Germline CDR1 MNHEY, CDR2 SVGAGI.

This chain connects TRBV19 to TRBJ2-5, with D uncertain. The CDR3 totals 11 residues. Germline V gives CDR1 LNHDA, CDR2 SQIVND (reference sequence). The V and J ends lost 3 bases and 4 bases respectively, with 3 bases between them. The CDR3 DNA reads TGTGCCAGTAGTATGGGAGAGACCCAGTACTTC. This encodes CASSMGETQYF. The complete variable domain, with remaining parts taken from reference TRBV19 and TRBJ2-5, reads DGGITQSPKYLFRKEGQNVTLSCEQNLNHDAMYWYRQDPGQGLRLIYYSQIVNDFQKGDIAEGYSVSREKKESFPLTVTSAQKNPTAFYLCASSMGETQYFGPGTRLLVL.

The chain carries TRBV24-1 and TRBJ2-3, with D tentatively TRBD2 (5 bases). The CDR3 is made up of 17 amino acids. The germline V gene encodes CDR1 KGHDR and CDR2 SFDVKD. Trimming removed 3 bases from V and 5 bases from J, with 20 bases in between. The CDR3 sequence: CATSDPGNMEAVDTQYF. DNA of the CDR3: TGTGCCACCAGTGATCCCGGGAACATGGAGGCCGTAGATACGCAGTATTTT.

The chain links TRBV19 to TRBJ1-2; D call uncertain. The V gene lost 3 bases and the J gene lost 0 bases, with 11 bases spanning the gap. This CDR3 contains 15 residues. CDR1 and CDR2 from the germline V gene are LNHDA and SQIVND (reference sequence). CDR3 residues: CASSMRETSNYGYTF. The DNA for the CDR3 is TGTGCCAGTAGTATGAGAGAGACCTCTAACTATGGCTACACCTTC.

The CDR3 bases are TGTGCCAGCAGCAGGGGACAGTCCAATCAGCCCCAGCATTTT. It codes for CASSRGQSNQPQHF. This chain connects TRBV7-2 to TRBJ1-5; 7 bases map to TRBD1. V lost 5 bases and J lost 3; bases outside the gene matches: 4. There are 14 residues in the CDR3. Germline loops: CDR1 SGHTA, CDR2 FQGNSA.

The chain combines TRBV6-5 with TRBJ1-6, with a tentative D call TRBD1 (6 bases). Trimming stripped 7 bases from V and 7 bases from J, with 17 bases between. The CDR3 consists of 15 residues. Germline lookup yields CDR1 MNHEY and CDR2 SVGAGI. The CDR3 DNA is TGTGCCAGCACGATTCCCGGGACACCGAATTCACCCCTCCACTTT. Its protein is CASTIPGTPNSPLHF.

The chain is built from TRBV19 and TRBJ1-4; perhaps TRBD1 as D (5 bases). The CDR3 is 14 amino acids. The V end lost 9 bases, the J end lost 8 bases, and 19 bases lay between the germline ends. The germline V gene encodes CDR1 LNHDA and CDR2 SQIVND (reference sequence). The CDR3 coding sequence is TGTGCCAGCTCGCTTAAGGGGTCTCGAGAAAAACTGTTTTTT. Its translation: CASSLKGSREKLFF.

The chain has TRBV18 and TRBJ2-1; TRBD1 might be the D (5 bases). The V end lost 3 bases, the J end lost 5 bases, and 11 bases lay between the germline ends. CDR3 length: 14 residues. Germline V lookup: CDR1 KGHSH, CDR2 LQKENI. CDR3 loop: CASSPQDKNNEQFF. In DNA form, the CDR3 reads TGTGCCAGCTCACCGCAGGACAAGAACAATGAGCAGTTCTTC.

The V gene is TRBV9, the J gene TRBJ2-1; D might be TRBD2 (8 bases). CDR1 SGDLS and CDR2 YYNGEE come from the germline V gene. V lost 5 bases to trimming and J lost 10 bases, with 22 bases between them. The CDR3 contains 15 residues. This CDR3 reads CASRREGAQDWEQFF. The CDR3 bases are TGTGCCAGCAGACGGGAGGGGGCGCAGGATTGGGAGCAGTTCTTC. The variable domain in full, with the rest retrieved from reference TRBV9 and TRBJ2-1, is DSGVTQTPKHLITATGQRVTLRCSPRSGDLSVYWYQQSLDQGLQFLIQYYNGEERAKGNILERFSAQQFPDLHSELNLSSLELGDSALYFCASRREGAQDWEQFFGPGTRLTVL.

CDR3 sequence (DNA): TGCGCCAGCAGTGATGGTCAAGGGAATTCACCCCTCCACTTT. Translation gives CASSDGQGNSPLHF. The chain links TRBV10-2 to TRBJ1-6; D not certain. Germline lookup yields CDR1 WSHSY and CDR2 SAAADI. The V end lost 3 bases, the J end lost 7 bases, and 10 bases lay between the germline ends. CDR3 size: 14 residues.

The CDR3 sequence is CASSIQAAYGYTF. Written as DNA, the CDR3 is TGTGCCAGTAGTATACAGGCCGCCTATGGCTACACCTTC. This chain connects TRBV19 to TRBJ1-2, with D uncertain. The V gene lost 2 bases and the J gene lost 4 bases, with 8 bases spanning the gap. Germline V gene data show CDR1 as LNHDA and CDR2 as SQIVND (reference sequence). This CDR3 comprises 13 residues.

The rearrangement joins TRBV7-7 to TRBJ2-5; the match to TRBD2 covers 8 bases. J lost 5 bases, V lost 5 bases, and 13 bases had no gene match. This CDR3 contains 16 residues. The V gene's germline CDR1 is SSHAT and CDR2 FNYEAQ (reference sequence). The CDR3 region is CASSTSPGGESETQYF. The CDR3 region has the DNA TGTGCCAGCAGCACCTCCCCCGGGGGGGAATCGGAGACCCAGTACTTC. Looking up the rest from reference TRBV7-7 and TRBJ2-5 gives the full variable domain: GAGVSQSPRYKVTKRGQDVTLRCDPISSHATLYWYQQALGQGPEFLTYFNYEAQPDKSGLPSDRFSAERPEGSISTLTIQRTEQRDSAMYRCASSTSPGGESETQYFGPGTRLLVL.

The chain recombines TRBV19 with TRBJ2-2, with 8 nucleotides matching TRBD2. There are 14 residues in the CDR3. Germline CDR1 and CDR2: LNHDA and SQIVND (reference sequence). V shed 6 bases, J shed 4 bases, and the junction held 4 bases outside the gene matches. The CDR3 sequence is CASRRTSSTGELFF. As DNA, the CDR3 is TGTGCCAGTAGACGGACTAGCAGCACCGGGGAGCTGTTTTTT.

J is TRBJ1-2 and V is TRBV19; tentative D call: TRBD1 (5 bases). Germline assignment: CDR1 LNHDA and CDR2 SQIVND (reference sequence). V was pared by 6 bases and J by 6 bases, with 14 bases between. This CDR3 has 13 residues. CDR3 DNA: TGTGCCAGTAGCCAAAGGGACGGTAATGGCTACACCTTC. It encodes CASSQRDGNGYTF.